This T cell receptor (beta chain) comes out of a study of molecular identifiers for immune sequencing clone quantification. Study information: The replicates split RNA from approximately 20,000 or 100,000 naive CD8 cells five ways and sequenced four. General study results and limits: Clones exceeding 20 RNA copies carried over 99% of effector molecules but under 1% of naive-cell molecules.

Generation of bulk TCR libraries relied on previously described methods and listed TCR primers. TCRdb passed the PCR reads through MiXCR, listing each CDR3 protein once. The sample yields over 600,000 distinct CDR3 sequences, 20% seen once. Comment on this clonotype: Its antigen is still unknown. Sequence at one end of the junction differs from germline and may be a read error.

The germline gives CDR1 SQVTM, CDR2 ANQGSEA. This CDR3 is 14 amino acids long. The sequencing sample was made of naive CD8+ T cells from blood, with Jurkat cell RNA spiked in. The sample's subset: FACS-sorted CD8+CD4-CCR7+CD45RA+ naive T cells. The rearrangement links TRBV29-1 to TRBJ2-1, with D unclear. The receptor was derived from a human donor in good health. Some libraries in this study had Jurkat cell RNA spiked in. CDR3: CSVWFTGSIDEQLF. In DNA, the CDR3 is TGCAGCGTTTGGTTTACGGGTAGTATAGATGAGCAGCTCTTC.